The 3 T cell receptor beta chains given below trace back to one sample, sequenced in a study of CD8 T cells in ankylosing spondylitis. Study-wide results and limits: Blood of patients with ankylosing spondylitis appeared to be characterized by a TCR beta motif of several highly homologous variants.

MiXCR was run by TCRdb on the 5' RACE reads, yielding one entry per CDR3 protein. The table has hundreds of thousands of distinct CDR3 sequences, approximately 16% seen once. Their antigens remain unidentified. The sequencing sample was made of blood, either unsorted or a sorted T cell fraction (not recorded which). All receptors derive from a male donor with ankylosing spondylitis.

The gene calls are TRBV6-2 or TRBV6-3 and TRBJ2-5; D is possibly TRBD1 (7 bases). Per germline, CDR1 MNHEY and CDR2 SVGEGT. The CDR3 has 12 residues. Trimming took off 3 bases at V and 13 bases at J, with 15 bases between the two ends. The CDR3 nucleotides are TGTGCCAGCAGTTATGCGGGACAGCTGATGTACTTC. Translated: CASSYAGQLMYF.

This chain connects TRBV4-2 to TRBJ2-1; D not certain. With 1 base removed from V and 4 bases from J, the gap between germline ends came to 11 bases. The V gene's germline CDR1 is LGHNA and CDR2 YNFKEQ. The length of the CDR3 is 15 residues. The CDR3 DNA is TGTGCCAGCAGCCAAGTGAGAGACTCTTACAATGAGCAGTTCTTC. This gives the protein CASSQVRDSYNEQFF.

Only a few counts were recorded for this clonotype. This chain uses TRBV11-1 with TRBJ2-2; TRBD1 agrees at 9 bases. In germline, CDR1 is SGHAT, CDR2 FQDESV (reference sequence). This CDR3 comprises 18 residues. After removal of 3 bases from V and 0 bases from J, the junction contained 8 bases not matched to a gene. The CDR3 coding sequence is TGTGCCAGCAGCTTCGTTACAGGGGGCGTTTCGAACACCGGGGAGCTGTTTTTT. Translating gives CASSFVTGGVSNTGELFF.